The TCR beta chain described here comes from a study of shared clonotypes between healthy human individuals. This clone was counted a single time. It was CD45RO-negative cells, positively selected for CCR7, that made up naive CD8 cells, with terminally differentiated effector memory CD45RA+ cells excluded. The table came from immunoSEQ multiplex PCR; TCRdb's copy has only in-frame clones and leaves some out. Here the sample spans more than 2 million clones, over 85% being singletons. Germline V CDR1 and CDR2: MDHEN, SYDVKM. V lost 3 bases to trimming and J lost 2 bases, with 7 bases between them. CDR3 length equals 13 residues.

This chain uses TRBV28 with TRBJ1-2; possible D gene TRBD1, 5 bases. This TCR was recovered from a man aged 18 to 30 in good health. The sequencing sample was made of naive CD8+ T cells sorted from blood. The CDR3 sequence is CASSFSGNYGYTF. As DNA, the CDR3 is TGTGCCAGCAGTTTTTCAGGGAACTATGGCTACACCTTC.